This TCR beta chain is drawn from a study of post-analysis software for immune sequencing data. Whole-study results and caveats: Multiple sclerosis patients showed significantly lower normalized Chao1 diversity than controls did. Patients had higher frequencies than controls of a handful of TRBV segments, including TRBV5-6, TRBV5-1 and TRBV20-1.

This clonotype showed up many times. Its antigen is undetermined. After removal of 4 bases from V and 5 bases from J, the junction contained 26 bases not matched to a gene. Per the germline V gene, CDR1 is KGHDR and CDR2 is SFDVKD. The CDR3 extends over 22 amino acids. TCR beta cDNA libraries included unique molecular identifiers. The yield from roughly 1 to 10 million T cells was 500,000 or so cDNA molecules in total. TCRdb passed the PCR reads through MiXCR, listing each CDR3 protein once. The data contain approximately 250,000 distinct CDR3 sequences, 35% to 40% of them singletons. V gene TRBV24-1 combines with J gene TRBJ2-5, with 11 bases fitting TRBD2. The receptor was isolated from a girl aged 5-17 years with multiple sclerosis. The sequencing input was blood. The CDR3 loop reads CATSDPRDKRTSGHHTGETQYF. The CDR3 bases are TGTGCCACCAGTGACCCCCGGGACAAAAGGACTAGCGGGCACCATACAGGGGAGACCCAGTACTTC.